A single TCR beta chain is shown here with its context. Repertoires were generated with immunoSEQ multiplex PCR, while TCRdb's copy carries only in-frame clones and drops some. The sample shows under 150,000 clones, roughly 91% of them seen only once. This sample was taken from a study of OX40 agonist ivuxolimab in advanced cancers. CDR3 size: 15 residues. Trimming removed 6 bases from V and 2 bases from J, with 16 bases in between. Germline V gives CDR1 SGHTA, CDR2 FQGNSA. This sequence was found in an adult with an advanced solid tumor such as melanoma, head and neck, liver or kidney cancer. Sequences were derived from CD4+ or CD8+ T cells sorted from blood, sampled in a trial of the OX40 agonist ivuxolimab. The J gene is TRBJ1-2, the V gene TRBV7-2, with a tentative D call TRBD1 (5 bases). The CDR3 spells CASRVIGGPNYGYTF. The CDR3 DNA sequence: TGTGCCAGCAGGGTCATCGGGGGTCCCAACTATGGCTACACCTTC.